This entry features one T cell receptor (beta chain) sequence. Its antigen is as yet unknown. This sample is part of a study of stem cell transplantation in POMP-related autoinflammatory disease. Looking at the study overall: Impaired MHC class I-dependent CD8+ differentiation was hypothesized from defective thymoproteasomes. CD8+ T cells were low and CD4+ cells naive-skewed before transplant.

Overall study findings and caveats: Across all analyzed T-cell subsets, patients with PRAID tended toward reduced diversity and increased clonality.

Germline V gene sequence: CDR1 SEHNR, CDR2 FQNEAQ (reference sequence). This CDR3 comprises 16 residues. Trimming took 3 bases from V and 2 from J, leaving 14 bases between them. PRAID featured prominent immunodeficiency. TCRdb's copy holds only in-frame clones and misses some; the assay was immunoSEQ multiplex PCR. The sample holds 9,100 or so clones, about 76% seen once. The source of this sequence is a human patient with POMP-related autoinflammation and immune dysregulation (PRAID). Some T cells may have originated in the graft donor. This chain uses TRBV7-9 with TRBJ1-3, with D maybe TRBD1 (5 bases). The input for sequencing was CD4+ T cells from PBMCs, taken after stem cell transplantation. CDR3 residues: CASSLRLGTAGNTIYF. CDR3 bases: TGTGCCAGCAGCTTGCGCCTCGGGACTGCTGGAAACACCATATATTTT.